The 25 T cell receptor beta chains listed next were all sequenced from one sample in a study of molecular identifiers for immune sequencing clone quantification. In TCRdb, the PCR reads were re-called with MiXCR into one record per CDR3 protein. The data hold about 640,000 distinct CDR3 sequences, with 15% to 20% observed a single time. The sequencing input was naive CD8+ T cells from blood, with Jurkat cell RNA spiked in. As for subset: FACS-sorted CD8+CD4-CCR7+CD45RA+ naive T cells. These receptors were obtained from a human donor in good health. Some libraries in this study had Jurkat cell RNA spiked in.

The chain's CDR3 is CATSDLGLAGADTGELFF. CDR3 bases: TGTGCCACCAGTGACTTAGGACTAGCGGGAGCCGACACCGGGGAGCTGTTTTTT. The chain is built from TRBV24-1 and TRBJ2-2; 13 bases line up with TRBD2. The germline V gene has CDR1 KGHDR and CDR2 SFDVKD. This CDR3 spans 18 amino acids. The ends lost 4 bases at V and 3 bases at J; junction bases unmatched: 7.

This clonotype was observed at least ten times. V is TRBV12-3 or TRBV12-4 and J is TRBJ2-3; 7 bases are a match to TRBD1. The V gene end was trimmed by 1 base and the J gene end by 2 bases; junction bases not matched to a gene: 3. CDR3 length equals 15 residues. The CDR3 is CASSLEGALTDTQYF. As DNA, the CDR3 is TGTGCCAGCAGTTTAGAGGGGGCCCTCACAGATACGCAGTATTTT.

Many counts were recorded for this clonotype. The chain joins TRBV5-1 to TRBJ2-4; 9 positions agree with TRBD1. Losses at the gene ends were 4 bases for V and 2 bases for J; bases not matched to a gene: 10. CDR1 SGHRS and CDR2 YFSETQ come from the germline V gene. The CDR3 is made up of 17 amino acids. The CDR3 region is CASSTGQGMTSKNIQYF. The CDR3 DNA sequence: TGCGCCAGCAGCACTGGACAGGGGATGACATCCAAAAACATTCAGTACTTC.

Remarks on this clonotype: As the CDR3 is not closed by the conserved phenylalanine or tryptophan, this likely results from a read error. The chain uses TRBV6-1 and TRBJ2-1; D ambiguous. The V end lost 3 bases, the J end lost 6 bases, and 6 bases lay between the germline ends. The germline V gene has CDR1 MNHNS and CDR2 SASEGT. The CDR3 loop spans 12 amino acids. The CDR3: CASSESGNEQFL. CDR3 nucleotides: TGTGCCAGCAGTGAGTCGGGCAATGAGCAGTTCCTC.

This clonotype was observed at least ten times. CDR3 sequence reads: CASRFDRVQETQYF. As DNA, the CDR3 is TGTGCCAGCAGGTTCGACAGGGTGCAAGAGACCCAGTACTTC. V is TRBV7-6 and J is TRBJ2-5; 7 bases are a match to TRBD1. Germline V CDR1 and CDR2: SGHVS, FNYEAQ. Germline trimming cut 6 bases from V and 2 bases from J; bases unmatched to any gene: 6. CDR3 size: 14 residues.

This clonotype was recorded many times. The chain is built from TRBV20-1 and TRBJ2-7; 9 bases fit TRBD1. Germline V gene data show CDR1 as DFQATT and CDR2 as SNEGSKA (reference sequence). This CDR3 comprises 15 residues. The V segment lost 0 bases and the J segment 1 base; nucleotides outside the gene matches: 4. The CDR3 sequence is CSARDGGTGSYEQYF. The CDR3 nucleotides are TGCAGTGCTAGAGATGGGGGGACAGGGTCCTACGAGCAGTACTTC.

This clonotype turned up a few times. V usage is TRBV9 and J usage is TRBJ1-2, with D hard to call. The germline gives CDR1 SGDLS, CDR2 YYNGEE. The CDR3 sequence is 13 residues long. Trimming stripped 0 bases from V and 0 bases from J, with 3 bases between. The CDR3 here is CASSVGANYGYTF. The CDR3 DNA sequence: TGTGCCAGCAGCGTAGGGGCTAACTATGGCTACACCTTC.

This clonotype was picked up a small number of times. The J gene is TRBJ2-7, the V gene TRBV5-6; D not resolved. The length of the CDR3 is 15 residues. Per germline, CDR1 SGHDT and CDR2 YYEEEE. Trimming took 4 bases from V and 4 from J, leaving 18 bases between them. CDR3 coding DNA: TGTGCCAGCAGCCCGGCCGGGTCGTCCCTTTACGAGCAGTACTTC. Encoded protein: CASSPAGSSLYEQYF.

As for this clonotype: With a much larger clone just one base away, this may be a read error. J is TRBJ2-7 and V is TRBV6-5, with D maybe TRBD1 (5 bases). The CDR3 covers 13 residues. The germline V gene encodes CDR1 MNHEY and CDR2 SVGAGI. The CDR3 protein is CTSSYEAGYEQYF. CDR3 sequence (DNA): TGTACCAGCAGTTACGAGGCAGGGTACGAGCAGTACTTC.

This clonotype was seen at least ten times. The V and J genes are TRBV28 and TRBJ1-2, with no clear D. Germline values: CDR1 MDHEN, CDR2 SYDVKM. The V gene lost 6 bases and the J gene lost 8 bases, with 13 bases spanning the gap. There are 12 residues in the CDR3. Here the CDR3 reads CASSTLAGGYTF. The DNA of the CDR3 is TGTGCCAGCAGCACGCTAGCTGGCGGCTACACCTTC.

This clonotype was observed a few times. In nucleotides, the CDR3 is TGTGCCTGTTCTAAGGGGCTGAGTCAGCCCCAGCATTTT. Residues: CACSKGLSQPQHF. J is TRBJ1-5 and V is TRBV30; possible D gene TRBD1, 5 bases. In germline, CDR1 is GTSNPN, CDR2 SVGIG (reference sequence). The CDR3 spans 13 residues. V was cut by 6 bases and J by 6 bases, with 15 bases left in between.

This clonotype was observed at least ten times. The CDR3 here is CASSQDNNMNTEAFF. The CDR3 nucleotides are TGCGCCAGCAGCCAAGATAACAACATGAACACTGAAGCTTTCTTT. V gene TRBV4-3 combines with J gene TRBJ1-1; D ambiguous. Deletions cut 0 bases from V and 0 bases from J, with 8 bases between. CDR3 size: 15 residues. Germline-derived CDR1 and CDR2 are LGHNA and YSLEER.

This clonotype showed up many times. This chain joins TRBV6-5 and TRBJ2-6; D remains ambiguous. CDR3 length: 16 residues. V lost 2 bases to trimming and J lost 0 bases, with 8 bases between them. Germline CDR1 is MNHEY and CDR2 is SVGAGI. CDR3 sequence (DNA): TGTGCCAGCAGTTACACCTCTAGCTCTGGGGCCAACGTCCTGACTTTC. It encodes CASSYTSSSGANVLTF.

The chain carries TRBV4-3 and TRBJ1-6; D ambiguous. V was clipped by 4 bases and J by 2 bases, with 9 bases between them. The germline CDR1 and CDR2 sequences are LGHNA and YSLEER. This CDR3 region has 15 residues. In nucleotides, the CDR3 is TGCGCCAGCAGCCCTAGTGGGACCTATAATTCACCCCTCCACTTT. This codes for CASSPSGTYNSPLHF.

On this clonotype itself: A single base separates this from a much larger clone, so it may be a read error. The chain is built from TRBV7-9 and TRBJ1-3; 10 bases agree with TRBD1. This CDR3 has 15 residues. The germline gives CDR1 SEHNR, CDR2 FQNEAQ (reference sequence). The J segment lost 4 bases and the V segment lost 5 bases, leaving 5 bases of the junction unmatched. Here the CDR3 DNA reads TGTGCCAGCAGCAGGGACAGGGGCGAAGGAAACACCATATATTTT. It specifies CASSRDRGEGNTIYF.

This clonotype appeared many times. Mismatch with germline at one junction end may stem from a read error. CDR3 coding DNA: TGCGCCGGCAGCCCGGCTCCGGGATACTACGAGCAGTACTTC. This translates into CAGSPAPGYYEQYF. The genes are TRBV5-1 and TRBJ2-7, with TRBD2 as a possible D gene (5 bases). The V gene's germline CDR1 is SGHRS and CDR2 YFSETQ. The CDR3 runs 14 residues.

Worth noting for this clonotype: A read error is the likely source, as a far larger clone sits one nucleotide away. V usage is TRBV27 and J usage is TRBJ2-7, with D uncertain. Germline V gene lookup returns CDR1 MNHEY and CDR2 SMNVEV (reference sequence). This CDR3 is 14 amino acids long. The CDR3 DNA reads TGTGCCAGCAGTTTAACCGGTGCCTCCTACGAGCGGTACTTC. This codes for CASSLTGASYERYF.

This clonotype was counted ten times or more. V usage is TRBV7-8 and J usage is TRBJ1-1; D not certain. The CDR3 spans 15 residues. Germline CDR1 and CDR2: SGHVS and FQNEAQ. V was clipped by 1 base and J by 4 bases, with 13 bases between them. CDR3: CASSLGVWRGTEAFF. In nucleotides, the CDR3 is TGTGCCAGCAGCTTAGGGGTTTGGCGGGGCACTGAAGCTTTCTTT.

This clonotype was observed many times. The CDR3 region is CASSQGQISTDTQYF. DNA of the CDR3: TGCGCCAGCAGCCAAGGGCAGATTAGCACAGATACGCAGTATTTT. V gene TRBV4-3 combines with J gene TRBJ2-3; D is undetermined. CDR1 is LGHNA, CDR2 YSLEER, per germline. The V end lost 1 base, the J end lost 0 bases, and 8 bases lay between the germline ends. The CDR3 spans 15 residues.

As concerns this clonotype: This could be a read error, since a much larger clone is one nucleotide away. No conserved phenylalanine or tryptophan ends this CDR3, so it is likely a read error. The V and J genes are TRBV6-5 and TRBJ2-7; D unresolved. The CDR3 sequence is 15 residues long. The germline V gene encodes CDR1 MNHEY and CDR2 SVGAGI. V shed 2 bases and J shed 1 base, with 12 bases lying between them. DNA of the CDR3: TGTGCCAGCAGTTACAAGGGCTGGGATTCCTACGAGCAGTACCTC. Translated: CASSYKGWDSYEQYL.

This clonotype showed up many times. The chain combines TRBV9 with TRBJ2-7; 7 nucleotides match TRBD1. The CDR3 runs 14 residues. The germline gives CDR1 SGDLS, CDR2 YYNGEE. V shed 4 bases and J 3 bases; nucleotides not matched to a gene: 7. CDR3 in DNA: TGTGCCAGCAGCCCCTGGGACAGCGACTACGAGCAGTACTTC. It yields the protein CASSPWDSDYEQYF.

Turning to this clonotype: A much larger clone lies one base from this, so it may be a read error. The rearrangement joins TRBV6-2 or TRBV6-3 to TRBJ1-1, with D uncertain. CDR3 size: 15 residues. Germline V gene data show CDR1 as MNHEY and CDR2 as SVGEGT. CDR3 residues: CAGSEAPQMNTEAFF. The CDR3 DNA reads as TGTGCCGGCAGTGAGGCCCCCCAGATGAACACTGAAGCTTTCTTT.

This clonotype came up many times. V usage is TRBV20-1 and J usage is TRBJ2-7; 11 bases match TRBD2. The germline CDR1 and CDR2 sequences are DFQATT and SNEGSKA (reference sequence). This CDR3 has 13 residues. The V segment lost 3 bases and the J segment 6 bases; nucleotides outside the gene matches: 4. This chain's CDR3 is CSARTSGVVEQYF. In DNA form, the CDR3 reads TGCAGTGCTAGGACTAGCGGGGTTGTCGAGCAGTACTTC.

With respect to this clonotype: A read error may be the cause here, since a much bigger clone is one base away. The chain joins TRBV20-1 to TRBJ2-7, with D possibly TRBD2 on 5 matching bases. In germline, CDR1 is DFQATT, CDR2 SNEGSKA (reference sequence). The CDR3 runs to 14 residues. V lost 0 bases to trimming and J lost 1 base, with 10 bases between them. The CDR3 loop is CSARDGKESYEQYF. In DNA form, the CDR3 reads TGCAGTGCTAGAGACGGGAAGGAATCCTACGAGCAGTACTTC.

As for this clonotype: A much larger clone sits a single nucleotide away, making a read error possible. The CDR3 loop reads CASTLTTGYEQYF. The DNA of the CDR3 is TGTGCCAGCACCCTCACGACAGGCTACGAGCAGTACTTC. The V gene is TRBV7-9, the J gene TRBJ2-7; D perhaps matches TRBD1 (6 bases). The CDR3 covers 13 residues. The germline V gene has CDR1 SEHNR and CDR2 FQNEAQ (reference sequence). Trimming cost V 7 bases and J 3 bases, with 13 bases left between them. Combining the CDR3 with reference TRBV7-9 and TRBJ2-7 gives the whole variable domain DTGVSQNPRHKITKRGQNVTFRCDPISEHNRLYWYRQTLGQGPEFLTYFQNEAQLEKSRLLSDRFSAERPKGSFSTLEIQRTEQGDSAMYLCASTLTTGYEQYFGPGTRLTVT.